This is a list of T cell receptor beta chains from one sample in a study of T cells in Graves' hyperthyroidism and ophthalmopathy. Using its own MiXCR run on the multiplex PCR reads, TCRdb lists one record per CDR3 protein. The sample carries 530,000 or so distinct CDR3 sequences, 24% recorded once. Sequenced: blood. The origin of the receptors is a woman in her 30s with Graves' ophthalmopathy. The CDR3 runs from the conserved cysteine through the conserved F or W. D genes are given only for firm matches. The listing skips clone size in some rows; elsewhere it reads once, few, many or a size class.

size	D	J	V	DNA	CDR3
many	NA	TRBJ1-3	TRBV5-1	TGCGCCAGCAGCTCGGACCCCTCTGGAAACACCATATATTTT	CASSSDPSGNTIYF
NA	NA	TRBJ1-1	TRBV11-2	TGTGCCAGCAGCTCGTACGGAATGAACACTGAAGCTTTCTTT	CASSSYGMNTEAFF
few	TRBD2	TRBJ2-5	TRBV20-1	TGCAGTGCTAGAGATCTGTCCGAGCGGGAGGGCCAAGAGACCCAGTACTTC	CSARDLSEREGQETQYF
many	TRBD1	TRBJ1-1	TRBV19	TGTGCCAGTAGTCCAACGACAGGGACTGAAGCTTTCTTT	CASSPTTGTEAFF
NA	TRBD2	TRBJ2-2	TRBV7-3	TGTGCCAGCAGCCAGACTAGCGGGAGAGGCACCGGGGAGCTGTTTTTT	CASSQTSGRGTGELFF
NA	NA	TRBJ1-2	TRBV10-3	TGTGCCATCAGTGAGGGGCCTAACTATGGCTACACCTTC	CAISEGPNYGYTF
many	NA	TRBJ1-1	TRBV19	TGTGCCAGTACCCCAACGGGCAGTTCGAACACTGAAGCTTTCTTT	CASTPTGSSNTEAFF
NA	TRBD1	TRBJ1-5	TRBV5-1	TGCGCCAGCAGCTCCTGGACAGGGCAGTATAGCAATCAGCCCCAGCATTTT	CASSSWTGQYSNQPQHF
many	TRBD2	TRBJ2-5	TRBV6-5	TGTGCCAGCAGTTCCCCTAGCGGGGGGGAAGAGACCCAGTACTTC	CASSSPSGGEETQYF
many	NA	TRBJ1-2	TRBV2	TGTGCCACCCAACTGGACGGGGGCTTTACCTATGGCTACACCTTC	CATQLDGGFTYGYTF
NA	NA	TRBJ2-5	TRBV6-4	TGTGCCAGCAGTGACTGGGTTGTTCGGCCCCAAGAGACCCAGTACTTC	CASSDWVVRPQETQYF
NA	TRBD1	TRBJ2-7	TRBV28	TGTGCCACGATCAAGACAGGGCATAAAGCGGAGCAGTACTTC	CATIKTGHKAEQYF
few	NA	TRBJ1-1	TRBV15	TGTGCCACCACCGTAGGACGGGGAAACACTGAAGCTTTCTTT	CATTVGRGNTEAFF
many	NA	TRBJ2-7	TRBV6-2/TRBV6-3	TGTGCCAGCAGTTACTCGGCGAGCAGCTACGAGCAGTACTTC	CASSYSASSYEQYF
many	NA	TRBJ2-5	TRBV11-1	TGTGCCAGCAGAGGGGGAGCGGACGTGCGGGAGACCCAGTACTTC	CASRGGADVRETQYF
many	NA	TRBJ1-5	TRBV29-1	TGCAGCGTTGCCGTGGCGTCCGGCCAGCATTTT	CSVAVASGQHF